These 20 T cell receptor beta chains share one sample of origin, sequenced in a study of early T cells in non-severe SARS-CoV-2 infection. TCRdb processed the 5' RACE reads anew with MiXCR; each CDR3 protein has one entry. The sample lists about 46,000 distinct CDR3 sequences, roughly a tenth occurring once. The material was whole blood, obtained at baseline. Source of these receptors: an adult who was a healthcare worker with PCR-confirmed SARS-CoV-2 infection or an uninfected control (not recorded which).

This clonotype was picked up many times. Here the CDR3 DNA reads TGTGCCTGGAAGAGTTCGGGGACAAGTAACAATGAGCAGTTCTTC. This sequence encodes CAWKSSGTSNNEQFF. The V call is TRBV30, the J call TRBJ2-1; weak D call: TRBD1 (6 bases). CDR1 and CDR2 from the germline V gene are GTSNPN and SVGIG (reference sequence). Trimming removed 4 bases at V and 5 bases at J, with 18 bases between. The CDR3 extends over 15 amino acids.

This clonotype came up a few times. This sequence joins TRBV29-1 and TRBJ1-1; the D gene is possibly TRBD1 (5 bases). Looked up from germline, CDR1 is SQVTM and CDR2 is ANQGSEA. The CDR3 runs 12 residues. V lost 7 bases and J 7 bases, leaving 16 bases between the germline ends. The chain's CDR3 is CSAVRDSGEAFF. The CDR3 DNA reads as TGCAGCGCCGTCCGGGACTCCGGTGAAGCTTTCTTT.

Ten or more counts support this clonotype. V usage is TRBV20-1 and J usage is TRBJ2-5; 8 bases are a match to TRBD1. With V trimmed by 1 base and J by 5 bases, 12 bases remained unmatched. The CDR3 is made up of 16 amino acids. Germline CDR1 DFQATT, CDR2 SNEGSKA (reference sequence). The CDR3 spells CSARAVHTGGFETQYF. Written as DNA, the CDR3 is TGCAGTGCTAGAGCGGTACACACAGGGGGTTTTGAGACCCAGTACTTC.

The rearrangement uses TRBV7-9 and TRBJ2-3, with 8 bases that match TRBD1. CDR1 SEHNR and CDR2 FQNEAQ come from the germline V gene (reference sequence). The CDR3 is made up of 15 amino acids. The trim removed 5 bases at V and 2 bases at J, leaving 6 bases unmatched. The CDR3 spells CASSPTGANTDTQYF. The CDR3, as DNA: TGTGCCAGCAGCCCGACAGGGGCAAACACAGATACGCAGTATTTT.

This clonotype was observed many times. The chain joins TRBV27 to TRBJ1-1; no clear D. CDR3 size: 15 residues. Germline values: CDR1 MNHEY, CDR2 SMNVEV (reference sequence). V was trimmed by 6 bases and J by 0 bases, leaving 14 bases between them. The CDR3 DNA reads as TGTGCCAGCAGCAGAGGACGGCTTATGAACACTGAAGCTTTCTTT. It specifies CASSRGRLMNTEAFF.

This clonotype was seen many times. The rearrangement links TRBV15 to TRBJ1-4; D uncertain. CDR1 and CDR2 from the germline V gene are LNHNV and YYDKDF (reference sequence). The CDR3 runs to 13 residues. The germline V and J ends were trimmed by 5 bases and 7 bases, with 11 bases remaining between them. CDR3: CATSSRAAEKLFF. The CDR3 bases are TGTGCCACCAGCTCCAGAGCGGCTGAAAAACTGTTTTTT. Full variable domain (remainder filled in from reference TRBV15 and TRBJ1-4): DAMVIQNPRYQVTQFGKPVTLSCSQTLNHNVMYWYQQKSSQAPKLLFHYYDKDFNNEADTPDNFQSRRPNTSFCFLDIRSPGLGDTAMYLCATSSRAAEKLFFGSGTQLSVL.

A note on this clonotype: One end of the junction does not line up with germline, which may come from a read error. The chain combines TRBV2 with TRBJ1-6; possibly TRBD1 for D (5 bases). CDR1 and CDR2 from the germline V gene are SNHLY and FYNNEI. This CDR3 is built from 16 residues. CDR3 in DNA: TGTGCCAACAGTGTCCGGGGGGGAAGGGATAATTCACCCCTCCACTTT. It encodes CANSVRGGRDNSPLHF. Filled out from reference TRBV2 and TRBJ1-6, the complete variable domain reads EPEVTQTPSHQVTQMGQEVILRCVPISNHLYFYWYRQILGQKVEFLVSFYNNEISEKSEIFDDQFSVERPDGSNFTLKIRSTKLEDSAMYFCANSVRGGRDNSPLHFGNGTRLTVT.

V and J are TRBV7-6 and TRBJ2-7; TRBD2 might be the D (6 bases). V was pared by 0 bases and J by 2 bases, with 23 bases between. Germline V gene lookup returns CDR1 SGHVS and CDR2 FNYEAQ. The CDR3 has 19 residues. CDR3 protein: CASSLALRGRDAAPYEQYF. Here the CDR3 DNA reads TGTGCCAGCAGCTTAGCGCTTCGCGGGCGGGACGCAGCCCCCTACGAGCAGTACTTC.

This clonotype occurred a few times. The chain links TRBV7-6 to TRBJ2-1; D gene uncertain. In germline, CDR1 is SGHVS, CDR2 FNYEAQ. V was cut by 5 bases and J by 8 bases, with 7 bases left in between. The CDR3 consists of 11 residues. The DNA for the CDR3 is TGTGCCAGCAGCATAAGCGATGAGCAGTTCTTC. This encodes CASSISDEQFF.

This clonotype was observed at least ten times. The V gene is TRBV28, the J gene TRBJ2-7; D might be TRBD1 or TRBD2, each matching 5 bases. The V end lost 1 base, the J end lost 2 bases, and 9 bases lay between the germline ends. Germline V gene data show CDR1 as MDHEN and CDR2 as SYDVKM. This CDR3 region has 14 residues. CDR3 DNA: TGTGCCAGCAGTTTATCGGTGGGGGCCTACGAGCAGTACTTC. Its translation: CASSLSVGAYEQYF.

The V call is TRBV30, the J call TRBJ2-2; no clear D gene. The germline V gene encodes CDR1 GTSNPN and CDR2 SVGIG (reference sequence). The V end lost 3 bases, the J end lost 8 bases, and 13 bases lay between the germline ends. CDR3 size: 13 residues. The CDR3 loop reads CAWSPTNTGELFF. The CDR3 DNA reads TGTGCCTGGAGCCCCACGAATACGGGGGAGCTGTTTTTT.

This clonotype was observed many times. The rearrangement joins TRBV28 to TRBJ2-6; D remains ambiguous. V shed 8 bases and J shed 0 bases, with 8 bases lying between them. This CDR3 comprises 14 residues. Germline assignment: CDR1 MDHEN and CDR2 SYDVKM. The CDR3 DNA follows: TGTGCCAGCGAGGTTAGCTCTGGGGCCAACGTCCTGACTTTC. Its translation is CASEVSSGANVLTF. Based on the CDR3 plus reference TRBV28 and TRBJ2-6, the full variable domain is DVKVTQSSRYLVKRTGEKVFLECVQDMDHENMFWYRQDPGLGLRLIYFSYDVKMKEKGDIPEGYSVSREKKERFSLILESASTNQTSMYLCASEVSSGANVLTFGAGSRLTVL.

The V call is TRBV5-1, the J call TRBJ1-1; no clear D. Trimming pared 6 bases from V and 0 bases from J, leaving 9 bases between. This CDR3 comprises 13 residues. Germline lookup yields CDR1 SGHRS and CDR2 YFSETQ. The CDR3 nucleotides are TGCGCCAGCACTGGGGATTTGAACACTGAAGCTTTCTTT. The encoded protein is CASTGDLNTEAFF.

The V gene is TRBV27, the J gene TRBJ2-3; D possibly corresponds to TRBD1 (8 bases). Germline CDR1 MNHEY, CDR2 SMNVEV (reference sequence). The CDR3 covers 15 residues. V was shortened by 6 bases and J by 0 bases, with 13 bases between the two germline ends. In DNA form, the CDR3 reads TGTGCCAGCAGACAGGGGGGGATTAGCACAGATACGCAGTATTTT. It yields the protein CASRQGGISTDTQYF.

This clonotype came up a few times. This chain links TRBV18 with TRBJ2-1; D gene uncertain. The germline V gene has CDR1 KGHSH and CDR2 LQKENI. The CDR3 has 13 residues. The ends were cut back, 2 bases at V and 3 bases at J, with 5 bases in the middle. The CDR3 coding sequence is TGTGCCAGCTCACCAGAGAGCTACAATGAGCAGTTCTTC. As protein: CASSPESYNEQFF.

The gene calls are TRBV20-1 and TRBJ1-6; D remains unclear. Trimming took off 6 bases at V and 1 base at J, with 10 bases between the two ends. This CDR3 is 14 amino acids long. The germline V gene has CDR1 DFQATT and CDR2 SNEGSKA (reference sequence). CDR3 bases: TGCAGTGCGGGAGGAAAGTCCTATAATTCACCCCTCCACTTT. Encoded protein: CSAGGKSYNSPLHF.

This clonotype occurred a few times. The gene calls are TRBV5-1 and TRBJ2-2; D may match TRBD1 or TRBD2 (6 bases each). CDR1 and CDR2 (germline): SGHRS, YFSETQ. The length of the CDR3 is 16 residues. V lost 7 bases and J 0 bases, leaving 16 bases between the germline ends. The CDR3 sequence: CASRLPGASNTGELFF. In DNA, the CDR3 is TGCGCCAGCCGACTCCCGGGGGCGTCGAACACCGGGGAGCTGTTTTTT. Based on the CDR3 plus reference TRBV5-1 and TRBJ2-2, the full variable domain is KAGVTQTPRYLIKTRGQQVTLSCSPISGHRSVSWYQQTPGQGLQFLFEYFSETQRNKGNFPGRFSGRQFSNSRSEMNVSTLELGDSALYLCASRLPGASNTGELFFGEGSRLTVL.

This clonotype was counted many times. DNA for the CDR3: TGTGCCAGCAGCGTAATGGGGACAGGGGCTTACAATGAGCAGTTCTTC. Its translation is CASSVMGTGAYNEQFF. The genes are TRBV9 and TRBJ2-1; 10 bases fit TRBD1. Germline V gives CDR1 SGDLS, CDR2 YYNGEE. Trimming at V came to 1 base and at J to 4 bases, leaving 5 bases not matched to a gene. The CDR3 has 16 amino acids.

This clonotype was recorded at least ten times. V usage is TRBV12-3 or TRBV12-4 and J usage is TRBJ2-2; 12 positions match TRBD2. There are 16 residues in the CDR3. The V and J ends lost 3 bases and 6 bases, in that order; junction bases with no gene match: 5. CDR3 residues: CASSFGLAGPAGELFF. In nucleotides, the CDR3 is TGTGCCAGCAGTTTCGGACTAGCGGGGCCGGCCGGGGAGCTGTTTTTT.

This clonotype was recorded at least ten times. This chain links TRBV10-2 with TRBJ1-6; maybe TRBD1 (6 bases). V lost 2 bases and J 8 bases, leaving 10 bases between the germline ends. CDR1 is WSHSY and CDR2 is SAAADI in the germline V gene. There are 14 residues in the CDR3. CDR3 amino acids: CASSERGADSPLHF. The CDR3 DNA reads as TGCGCCAGCAGTGAGCGGGGGGCTGATTCACCCCTCCACTTT.